The clone carrying this T cell receptor (beta chain) was seen a handful of times. Its antigen is unknown. The record originates from a study of beta chain features in type 1 diabetes. For the study at large: The number of sorted cells examined across all samples was around 99 million. Overall study results and limits: More deletions and fewer insertions at VDJ junctions were seen in type 1 diabetes patients. Whether TCRB rearrangement is influenced by HLA type went unresolved here.

The CDR3 runs to 15 residues. Germline lookup yields CDR1 SGHTA and CDR2 FQGTGA. Trimming cost V 4 bases and J 1 base; bases outside gene matches: 4. The authors reverse transcribed all of the isolated RNA, so sequencing captured expressed TCRB transcripts. About 1.1 million reads, on average, came from each of the stem cell-like memory T cell samples. The repertoire was sequenced with immunoSEQ multiplex PCR; TCRdb's copy has only in-frame clones and lacks some. The data show about 19,000 clones, about 53% seen once. The specimen was stem cell memory CD4+ T cells from blood. The origin of this receptor is a man aged 18 to 29 in good health. The chain is built from TRBV7-3 and TRBJ2-3, with 8 bases matching TRBD2. The CDR3 bases are TGTGCCAGCAGCTCTACAGCGGGGGGCACAGATACGCAGTATTTT. This translates into CASSSTAGGTDTQYF.